These T cell receptor beta chains were read from a single sample in a study of STAT5B mutations in CD4+ large granular lymphocyte leukemia. Here immunoSEQ multiplex PCR was the method, and the copy in TCRdb shows in-frame clones only, minus some. This sample has fewer than 50,000 clones, with 70% to 90% found just once. The sequenced sample consisted of CD4+ T cells from blood buffy coats. The receptors stem from a human donor in good health. CDR3s include the opening cysteine and the closing phenylalanine or tryptophan. Each record gives: V gene, clone size, D gene, J gene, CDR3 protein, CDR3 DNA. D genes are given only for firm matches. Not all rows give a size; the values are once, few, many and, for expanded clones, a class.

TRBV29-1	NA	NA	TRBJ1-5	CSVSGVDSNQPQHF	TGCAGCGTTTCCGGGGTTGATAGCAATCAGCCCCAGCATTTT
TRBV5-8	NA	NA	TRBJ1-2	CASSLKGGYGYTF	TGTGCCAGCAGCTTAAAGGGTGGCTATGGCTACACCTTC
TRBV29-1	NA	TRBD2	TRBJ2-1	CSVAASGVYEQFF	TGCAGCGTTGCGGCTAGCGGGGTCTATGAGCAGTTCTTC
TRBV18	once	NA	TRBJ2-6	CASSLTGPGANVLTF	TGTGCCAGCTCACTTACAGGGCCTGGGGCCAACGTCCTGACTTTC
TRBV7-9	few	TRBD1	TRBJ1-2	CASSLEGSQGAYGYTF	TGTGCCAGCAGCTTAGAGGGTAGTCAGGGGGCCTATGGCTACACCTTC
TRBV5-1	NA	NA	TRBJ2-3	CASSRRDSSTDTQYF	TGCGCCAGCAGCCGCAGGGACTCTAGCACAGATACGCAGTATTTT
TRBV4-2	NA	TRBD1	TRBJ2-7	CASSQQGDEQYF	TGTGCCAGCAGCCAACAGGGGGACGAGCAGTACTTC
TRBV14	few	TRBD1	TRBJ2-1	CASSQLQKTGEQFF	TGTGCCAGCAGCCAACTACAAAAGACAGGGGAACAGTTCTTC
TRBV2	once	TRBD2	TRBJ2-7	CASSERLAGTSSYEQYF	TGTGCCAGCAGTGAAAGGCTAGCGGGTACCAGCTCCTACGAGCAGTACTTC
TRBV10-3	once	NA	TRBJ1-3	CAISDPRQIAGNTIYF	TGTGCCATCAGTGACCCGAGACAGATTGCTGGAAACACCATATATTTT
TRBV25-1	NA	NA	TRBJ2-1	CASSAGLTYNEQFF	TGTGCCAGCAGTGCGGGACTTACATACAATGAGCAGTTCTTC